A selection of T cell receptor beta chains follows, all from one sample in a study of blood T cell repertoires in COVID-19. Profiling relied on immunoSEQ multiplex PCR, and the TCRdb table lists in-frame clones only, not all of them. The sample carries roughly 210,000 clones, 88% recorded once. The source material was peripheral blood. These TCRs come from a man between 70 and 80 years old with acute or convalescent COVID-19. CDR3s include the opening cysteine and the closing phenylalanine or tryptophan. D genes are given only for firm matches. Clone size is shown for a subset of rows, as once, few, many or a class of expanded clone.

cdr3_nt cdr3_aa j_call d_call v_call clone_size
TGTGCCAGCAGCTTGATCGGGCAGGGGTCGACCAATCAGCCCCAGCATTTT CASSLIGQGSTNQPQHF TRBJ1-5 - TRBV5-5 once
TGTGCCAGCAGCCCCGCGGGAGTTCTGGGCCCCAGCACAGATACGCAGTATTTT CASSPAGVLGPSTDTQYF TRBJ2-3 TRBD2 TRBV28 -
TGTGCCAGCAGCTCCACGACAGGGGATGAAAAACTGTTTTTT CASSSTTGDEKLFF TRBJ1-4 TRBD1 TRBV7-2 -
TGTGCCAGCAGCTTGGGTCGGGACACCCGCACAGATACGCAGTATTTT CASSLGRDTRTDTQYF TRBJ2-3 - TRBV5-8 -
TGTGCCAGCAGCTGGAGGGGGCCCAGCTCCTACAATGAGCAGTTCTTC CASSWRGPSSYNEQFF TRBJ2-1 - TRBV5-6 -
TGTGCCAGCAAGGTTTTAGTGGCGGGAGGCACTGAAGCTTTCTTT CASKVLVAGGTEAFF TRBJ1-1 - TRBV2 -
TGTGCCAGCAGCCGACAGGGGGGGACCTACGAGCAGTACTTC CASSRQGGTYEQYF TRBJ2-7 TRBD1 TRBV7-6 -
TGTGCCAGCATCCCCGCGGGCCTATTCAATCAGCCCCAGCATTTT CASIPAGLFNQPQHF TRBJ1-5 - TRBV28 -
TGCGCCAGCAGCCAAGGCAGGGGGCCTGGCGGCTACACCTTC CASSQGRGPGGYTF TRBJ1-2 TRBD1 TRBV4-1 -
TGTGCCAGCAGTGCAGACCAGGGAGGGACTAGTGCCCAGCATTTT CASSADQGGTSAQHF TRBJ1-5 - TRBV6-6 once
TGTGCCAGCAGAGCCACAGGGGCGTTCACTGAAGCTTTCTTT CASRATGAFTEAFF TRBJ1-1 TRBD1 TRBV2 -
TGCAGCGTGGGGACAGGGCTGGGGAATGAGCAGTTCTTC CSVGTGLGNEQFF TRBJ2-1 TRBD1 TRBV29-1 once
TGTGCCAGCAGTGAATTTAGACTAGCGGGAGAGACCCAGTACTTC CASSEFRLAGETQYF TRBJ2-5 TRBD2 TRBV6-1 -
TGTGCCAGCAGTGAGGAGGTGACAAGCTCCTACGAGCAGTACTTC CASSEEVTSSYEQYF TRBJ2-7 - TRBV2 -
TGTGCCAGCTCACTTGGCAGGAACACTGAAGCTTTCTTT CASSLGRNTEAFF TRBJ1-1 - TRBV18 once
TGTGCCAGCAGCCAGGGAGAGCGGGACCTACAAGAGACCCAGTACTTC CASSQGERDLQETQYF TRBJ2-5 TRBD2 TRBV4-2 -
TGTGCCAGCAGTTTTAGCAGGGTTGATGGCTACACCTTC CASSFSRVDGYTF TRBJ1-2 - TRBV12-3/TRBV12-4 few
TGTGCCAGCAGCGTAGCCCCGACAGGGAATTCACCCCTCCACTTT CASSVAPTGNSPLHF TRBJ1-6 TRBD1 TRBV9 -
TGTGCCAGCAGGACCCTCGGAGGGATAGCGTACGGGGAGCTGTTTTTT CASRTLGGIAYGELFF TRBJ2-2 - TRBV2 few
TGTGCCAGCAGTCCAGCCCCACAGTACTATGGCTACACCTTC CASSPAPQYYGYTF TRBJ1-2 - TRBV28 -
TGTGCCAGTACCATCAGGCGGGGTGAAGCTTTCTTT CASTIRRGEAFF TRBJ1-1 - TRBV19 -
TGTGCAAGTCGCTTTTGCACCGGAGGACAGGGAATAGCTGGGGCCAACGTCCTGACTTTC CASRFCTGGQGIAGANVLTF TRBJ2-6 - TRBV12-2 -
TGTGCCACCAGTGGAGGCGGCTACGAGCAGTACTTC CATSGGGYEQYF TRBJ2-7 - TRBV24-1 -
TGCGCCAGCAGCTTGGAGTGGCCCGTCGAGCAGTACTTC CASSLEWPVEQYF TRBJ2-7 - TRBV5-1 -
TGTGCCAGCAGTTCCTTTCGCCAGGGTCCTGGCTACACCTTC CASSSFRQGPGYTF TRBJ1-2 - TRBV28 -
TGTGCCAGCAGTTTTTCCGGGGATCTAGAGACCCAGTACTTC CASSFSGDLETQYF TRBJ2-5 - TRBV27 -
TGTGCCAGCAGCTTAGCTACCGGGACAGGGGGCACTGAAGCTTTCTTT CASSLATGTGGTEAFF TRBJ1-1 TRBD1 TRBV7-9 -
TGTGCCAGCAGAAAAACTAGCGGGAGAATGGATACGCAGTATTTT CASRKTSGRMDTQYF TRBJ2-3 TRBD2 TRBV28 -
TGTGCCAGCAGCTTAGAACCAGCGACAGGGGGCGAGGAGACCCAGTACTTC CASSLEPATGGEETQYF TRBJ2-5 TRBD1 TRBV7-3 -
TGTGCCAGCAGCCAAAGAGGGAGCTATGGCTACACCTTC CASSQRGSYGYTF TRBJ1-2 - TRBV3-1/TRBV3-2 many
TGTGCCAGCAGCTTAAACGGCCCGACAAGTAGTGAAGCTTTCTTT CASSLNGPTSSEAFF TRBJ1-1 - TRBV7-3 -
TGTGCCAGCAGGAGGGCGGGGGCCAACGTCCTGACTTTC CASRRAGANVLTF TRBJ2-6 - TRBV12-3/TRBV12-4 -
TGTGCCAGCAGCCAAGAGAGCCCCTCCTACCTAGGCGGATCGGGTCCCTACGAGCAGTACTTC CASSQESPSYLGGSGPYEQYF TRBJ2-7 - TRBV4-2 -
TGTGCCATCAGTGAGCGCGGACAGGGATCGAACACTGAAGCTTTCTTT CAISERGQGSNTEAFF TRBJ1-1 TRBD1 TRBV10-3 -
TGTGCCAGCAGTTATTACCAGTCGGCAGCGGGAGTTAGTCTGTTCTTC CASSYYQSAAGVSLFF TRBJ2-1 TRBD2 TRBV6-2/TRBV6-3 -
TGTGCCAGCAGCCGTGGACTAGCGGGAATAACCTACAATGAGCAGTTCTTC CASSRGLAGITYNEQFF TRBJ2-1 TRBD2 TRBV5-4 -
TGTGCCAGCAGCCTAGGTCTACAGGGGAATGGCTACACCTTC CASSLGLQGNGYTF TRBJ1-2 TRBD1 TRBV3-1/TRBV3-2 many
TGTGCCTGGAGAAAACCCTGGCGGACAGGGGATGAGCAGTTCTTC CAWRKPWRTGDEQFF TRBJ2-1 TRBD1 TRBV30 -
TGTGCCAGCAGCTCCTATGGCCAGGGAAATTCACCCCTCCACTTT CASSSYGQGNSPLHF TRBJ1-6 - TRBV5-6 -
TGTGCCTGGAGTGTACGCGGGGGGAATGAGCAGTTCTTC CAWSVRGGNEQFF TRBJ2-1 TRBD2 TRBV30 -
TGTGCCAGCAGCCTATCGACAGGGGAGTATGGCTACACCTTC CASSLSTGEYGYTF TRBJ1-2 TRBD1 TRBV5-5 -
TGTGCCAGCAGCTCCGGGACAGGGACCTACGAGCAGTACTTC CASSSGTGTYEQYF TRBJ2-7 TRBD1 TRBV7-2 -
TGCGCCAGCAGCTTGGGCGGCAAGAACACCGGGGAGCTGTTTTTT CASSLGGKNTGELFF TRBJ2-2 - TRBV5-1 -
TGTGCCAGCAGCCAATTTGCCGGGGGCACTGAAGCTTTCTTT CASSQFAGGTEAFF TRBJ1-1 - TRBV3-1/TRBV3-2 -
TGTGCCAGCAGCCCCTCGGGAGGGTCGTACAATGAGCAGTTCTTC CASSPSGGSYNEQFF TRBJ2-1 TRBD2 TRBV7-2 once